Listed below are T cell receptor beta chains from one sample, sequenced in a study of blood T cell repertoires in COVID-19. Here immunoSEQ multiplex PCR was the method, and the copy in TCRdb shows in-frame clones only, minus some. Here the sample spans about 380,000 clones, more than 85% being singletons. The sequenced sample consisted of PBMCs or T cells enriched from blood (not recorded which). These receptors came from a young woman who had recovered from COVID-19. The CDR3 runs from the conserved cysteine through the conserved F or W. Each record gives: J gene, clone size, V gene, D gene, CDR3 DNA, CDR3 protein. A D gene is named only where the DNA matches it firmly. Size is stated for part of the rows, as once, few or many counts, or as a class when the clone is expanded.

>TRBJ1-5|-|TRBV12-3/TRBV12-4|-
TGTGCCAGCAGTCTCCAAGTCGGGCCCCAGCATTTT
CASSLQVGPQHF
>TRBJ1-3|-|TRBV27|-
TGTGCCACACGCCCGGTATCTGGAAACACCATATATTTT
CATRPVSGNTIYF
>TRBJ1-2|-|TRBV15|TRBD1
TGTGCCACCAGTAGACAGGGACAACTCTATGGCTACACCTTC
CATSRQGQLYGYTF
>TRBJ2-7|-|TRBV24-1|TRBD2
TGTGCCGTTCTTAATGGCGGGGGGCTCTCCTACGAGCAGTACTTC
CAVLNGGGLSYEQYF
>TRBJ1-6|-|TRBV6-5|TRBD1
TGTGCCAGCAGGACAGGGGGCAGTAATTCACCCCTCCACTTT
CASRTGGSNSPLHF
>TRBJ1-1|once|TRBV19|TRBD1
TGTGCCAGTAGTATCTGGCAGGGGGATATCCCTGAAGCTTTCTTT
CASSIWQGDIPEAFF
>TRBJ2-7|-|TRBV5-1|TRBD2
TGCGCCAGCAGCCCGGGGACTAGCGTTACCTACGAGCAGTACTTC
CASSPGTSVTYEQYF
>TRBJ2-3|-|TRBV2|-
TGTGCCAGCAAGGTCGGGAGCACAGATACGCAGTATTTT
CASKVGSTDTQYF
>TRBJ2-5|-|TRBV4-2|-
TGTGCCAGCAGCCAACCCCAGGCCCAAGAGACCCAGTACTTC
CASSQPQAQETQYF
>TRBJ1-3|-|TRBV9|-
TGTGCCAGCAGCGTAGGAAACAGTGGAAACACCATATATTTT
CASSVGNSGNTIYF
>TRBJ1-4|-|TRBV4-1|TRBD1
TGCGCCAGCAGCCACCCCGGGACAGGTTCTAACGAAAAACTGTTTTTT
CASSHPGTGSNEKLFF
>TRBJ2-1|-|TRBV19|-
TGTGCCAGTTCCACGGGGGTGGAGCAGTTCTTC
CASSTGVEQFF
>TRBJ2-1|-|TRBV14|TRBD2
TGTGCCAGCAGCCAAGTCCTTGGGACTAGCGGGGGGATCGATGAGCAGTTCTTC
CASSQVLGTSGGIDEQFF
>TRBJ1-2|-|TRBV5-5|-
TGTGCCAGCAGCTTCCTCAGGGCTCACCCCCAAAACTATGGCTACACCTTC
CASSFLRAHPQNYGYTF
>TRBJ1-3|-|TRBV12-3/TRBV12-4|-
TGTGCCAGCTCCAGTAACTCTGGAAACACCATATATTTT
CASSSNSGNTIYF
>TRBJ1-1|-|TRBV5-1|TRBD1
TGCGCCAGCAGCTTTTCCGGGACAGAGAACACTGAAGCTTTCTTT
CASSFSGTENTEAFF
>TRBJ1-1|once|TRBV3-1/TRBV3-2|TRBD1
TGTGCCAGCAGTCCCGGGACAGGGGTGAACACTGAAGCTTTCTTT
CASSPGTGVNTEAFF
>TRBJ1-1|few|TRBV7-9|-
TGTGCCAGCAGCTTAGAACAGGCTTACACTGAAGCTTTCTTT
CASSLEQAYTEAFF
>TRBJ1-2|-|TRBV9|-
TGTGCCAGCAGTCCGATTTATGGCAGTTATAACTATGGCTACACCTTC
CASSPIYGSYNYGYTF
>TRBJ1-5|-|TRBV28|-
TGTGCCAGCAGCTATAAATCCAGGGGTGGCAATCAGCCCCAGCATTTT
CASSYKSRGGNQPQHF
>TRBJ2-2|-|TRBV19|-
TGTGCCAGTAGTATTGCGGTAGCGGCAGCGAACACCGGGGAGCTGTTTTTT
CASSIAVAAANTGELFF
>TRBJ1-2|-|TRBV6-1|-
TGTGCCAGCAGCATGGACAGTAACTATGGCTACACCTTC
CASSMDSNYGYTF
>TRBJ1-6|-|TRBV7-8|-
TGTGCCAGCAGCTTAGGGGCGGAGGTCTCACCCCTCCACTTT
CASSLGAEVSPLHF
>TRBJ2-2|-|TRBV13|TRBD1
TGTGCCAGCAGCCAACGGACAGGGGCGAACACCGGGGAGCTGTTTTTT
CASSQRTGANTGELFF
>TRBJ1-2|-|TRBV27|-
TGTGCCAGCAGTCCACGGGTGGCGGACTATGGCTACACCTTC
CASSPRVADYGYTF
>TRBJ1-1|once|TRBV29-1|TRBD1
TGCAGCGTTCTCCTCACAGGGGTGGTGGTCACTGAAGCTTTCTTT
CSVLLTGVVVTEAFF
>TRBJ2-5|-|TRBV27|TRBD2
TGTGCCAGCAGTTTGGGGCTAGCGGGACTCAAAGAGACCCAGTACTTC
CASSLGLAGLKETQYF
>TRBJ2-1|-|TRBV4-1|-
TGCGCCAGCAGCCCTTATGGGTGGGAACAGGCCTACAATGAGCAGTTCTTC
CASSPYGWEQAYNEQFF
>TRBJ1-2|-|TRBV18|TRBD1
TGTGCCAGCTCACCTACCCGGGACAGCGTCCCTGACGGCTACACCTTC
CASSPTRDSVPDGYTF
>TRBJ1-5|-|TRBV27|-
TGTGCCAGCAGTTTTGACAGCTATAGCAATCAGCCCCAGCATTTT
CASSFDSYSNQPQHF
>TRBJ1-1|-|TRBV2|TRBD1
TGTGCCAGCAGGGGGGGACAGGGTGATGTTGGCCGGGCTTTCTTT
CASRGGQGDVGRAFF
>TRBJ1-2|few|TRBV3-1/TRBV3-2|-
TGTGCCAGCAGCCAAGATAAGGGGAGGGGCGGCTACACCTTC
CASSQDKGRGGYTF
>TRBJ2-3|-|TRBV4-1|TRBD2
TGCGCCAGCAGCCCGGGGGAGGGGCCCACAGATACGCAGTATTTT
CASSPGEGPTDTQYF
>TRBJ1-1|-|TRBV10-3|-
TGTGCCGTTACGGGGAGGGAGAACACTGAAGCTTTCTTT
CAVTGRENTEAFF
>TRBJ2-2|-|TRBV9|TRBD1
TGTGCCAGCAGCCCCCCGGACAGGGTTCGCGGGGAGCTGTTTTTT
CASSPPDRVRGELFF
>TRBJ1-1|once|TRBV6-5|TRBD1
TGTGCCAGCAGCCCCGGGACAGTGATCACTGAAGCTTTCTTT
CASSPGTVITEAFF
>TRBJ2-1|-|TRBV10-3|TRBD2
TGTGCCATCAGTGTTCGGCTAGCGGGGGCCACCAATGAGCAGTTCTTC
CAISVRLAGATNEQFF
>TRBJ1-3|-|TRBV9|-
TGTGCCAGCAGCGTCCTGGGAGGGATAAACGGAAACACCATATATTTT
CASSVLGGINGNTIYF
>TRBJ2-7|-|TRBV6-5|TRBD2
TGTGCCAGCAGTCCAATAGCGGGGGGTTACGAGCAGTACTTC
CASSPIAGGYEQYF
>TRBJ1-2|-|TRBV3-1/TRBV3-2|TRBD1
TGTGCCAGCAGCCAAGAACCCCGGGACAGGGCATATGGCTACACCTTC
CASSQEPRDRAYGYTF
>TRBJ1-2|-|TRBV18|TRBD1
TGTGCCAGCTCAGCGGGACAGGCTAACTATGGCTACACCTTC
CASSAGQANYGYTF
>TRBJ1-4|-|TRBV3-1/TRBV3-2|-
TGTGCCAGCAGCCAAATCTCAGGGCTTAATGAAAAACTGTTTTTT
CASSQISGLNEKLFF
>TRBJ2-3|-|TRBV19|-
TGTGCCAGTAGTATCCTGGGAGGCACAGATACGCAGTATTTT
CASSILGGTDTQYF
>TRBJ1-5|-|TRBV7-8|-
TGTGCCAGCAGCTTACTTCAGGGGAATAGCAATCAGCCCCAGCATTTT
CASSLLQGNSNQPQHF
>TRBJ2-1|-|TRBV5-4|-
TGTGCCAGCAGCTCCACGACCGAGGGCTTTAATGAGCAGTTCTTC
CASSSTTEGFNEQFF
>TRBJ1-5|-|TRBV15|TRBD1
TGTGCCACCAGCAGCCTCTACCAAGGGACAGGCAATCAGCCCCAGCATTTT
CATSSLYQGTGNQPQHF
>TRBJ2-2|many|TRBV12-3/TRBV12-4|-
TGTGCCAGCAGTTTCCGGGTGTCCGGGGAGCTGTTTTTT
CASSFRVSGELFF
>TRBJ1-1|-|TRBV5-1|TRBD1
TGCGCCAGCAGCACCCGGACAGGGTATACTGAAGCTTTCTTT
CASSTRTGYTEAFF
>TRBJ1-4|-|TRBV27|-
TGTGCCAGCAGTTTATATTCGGGATATGCAACTAATGAAAAACTGTTTTTT
CASSLYSGYATNEKLFF
>TRBJ2-7|few|TRBV5-1|TRBD1
TGCGCCAGCAGCTTGGAGACAGGGGGCAGGCACGAGCAGTACTTC
CASSLETGGRHEQYF
>TRBJ1-3|-|TRBV4-1|TRBD1
TGCGCCAGCAGCCAACAGACAGGGGCTGGAAACACCATATATTTT
CASSQQTGAGNTIYF